These T cell receptor beta chains were read from a single sample in a study of shared clonotypes between healthy human individuals. TCRdb keeps only in-frame clones here, not all; method: immunoSEQ multiplex PCR. The sample lists over 1.4 million clones, approximately 96% seen once, with about 1.2% in the top ten. Sequenced sample: naive CD4+ T cells sorted from blood. The origin of the receptors is a young man in good health. Both conserved end residues are part of each CDR3. Fields, in order: J gene, V gene, clone size, D gene, CDR3 protein, CDR3 DNA. The D gene is left open where the match is weak. The size entry is marked missing in some rows and otherwise reads once, few, many or a size class.

TRBJ2-1 TRBV6-5 NA TRBD2 CASRTTSGRADEQFF TGTGCCAGCAGGACCACTAGCGGGAGGGCCGATGAGCAGTTCTTC
TRBJ1-4 TRBV2 NA NA CASSEAGTNEKLFF TGTGCCAGCAGTGAGGCGGGTACTAATGAAAAACTGTTTTTT
TRBJ2-5 TRBV12-5 NA NA CASGLVLGGSVRETQYF TGTGCTAGTGGTTTGGTACTAGGGGGGAGTGTAAGAGAGACCCAGTACTTC
TRBJ2-7 TRBV27 NA NA CASSESPLAAQLYEQYF TGTGCCAGCAGTGAGAGCCCTCTTGCAGCCCAACTCTACGAGCAGTACTTC
TRBJ2-1 TRBV10-1 NA TRBD2 CASSVGSGGRNNEQFF TGCGCCAGCAGTGTGGGGTCTGGCGGGAGAAACAATGAGCAGTTCTTC
TRBJ2-5 TRBV30 NA NA CAWRSGTTYQETQYF TGTGCCTGGAGAAGCGGGACAACGTACCAAGAGACCCAGTACTTC
TRBJ2-1 TRBV15 NA NA CATSPRGAGEQFF TGTGCCACCAGCCCCCGGGGGGCCGGTGAGCAGTTCTTC
TRBJ2-2 TRBV5-1 NA NA CASSLVSNTGELFF TGCGCCAGCAGCTTGGTATCGAACACCGGGGAGCTGTTTTTT
TRBJ2-1 TRBV6-1 NA NA CASSGNAGVGGVDEQFF TGTGCCAGCAGTGGAAACGCGGGTGTTGGAGGCGTCGATGAGCAGTTCTTC
TRBJ1-2 TRBV19 NA NA CASNVQGSGGYTF TGTGCCAGTAACGTTCAAGGTAGCGGTGGCTACACCTTC
TRBJ2-5 TRBV18 NA TRBD1 CASSQYRDRQETQYF TGTGCCAGCTCACAATACCGGGACAGGCAAGAGACCCAGTACTTC
TRBJ2-3 TRBV18 NA TRBD1 CASSRGQDPDTQYF TGTGCCAGCTCACGAGGACAGGACCCAGATACGCAGTATTTT
TRBJ2-3 TRBV28 NA NA CASSLPGASTDTQYF TGTGCCAGCAGTTTACCGGGGGCGAGTACAGATACGCAGTATTTT
TRBJ2-3 TRBV9 NA TRBD1 CASSVGGGQGGDTQYF TGTGCCAGCAGCGTAGGTGGAGGACAGGGGGGAGATACGCAGTATTTT
TRBJ2-7 TRBV5-4 NA TRBD1 CASSSHGTGSEQYF TGTGCCAGCAGCTCCCACGGGACAGGCTCCGAGCAGTACTTC
TRBJ2-2 TRBV5-1 NA NA CASSALEPGELFF TGCGCCAGCAGTGCCCTAGAGCCCGGGGAGCTGTTTTTT
TRBJ1-2 TRBV30 NA NA CAWDKPGIYGYTF TGTGCCTGGGATAAACCCGGGATCTATGGCTACACCTTC
TRBJ2-1 TRBV4-1 NA TRBD2 CASSHPLAGARGNEQFF TGCGCCAGCAGCCATCCCTTAGCGGGAGCGAGGGGGAATGAGCAGTTCTTC
TRBJ2-2 TRBV19 NA TRBD1 CASSIGDRQKLTGELFF TGTGCCAGTAGTATTGGGGACAGGCAGAAACTCACCGGGGAGCTGTTTTTT
TRBJ2-7 TRBV19 NA NA CASSITGDLVEQYF TGTGCCAGTAGTATAACTGGGGATCTTGTCGAGCAGTACTTC
TRBJ1-2 TRBV19 NA TRBD1 CASSRSGTGSGYTF TGTGCCAGTAGTAGATCCGGGACAGGGTCTGGCTACACCTTC
TRBJ1-2 TRBV5-6 NA TRBD1 CASSSVDRDYGYTF TGTGCCAGCAGCTCCGTGGACAGGGACTATGGCTACACCTTC
TRBJ1-1 TRBV5-1 NA NA CASSLSPQNTEAFF TGCGCCAGCAGCTTGTCCCCCCAAAACACTGAAGCTTTCTTT
TRBJ2-1 TRBV25-1 NA NA CASRDEQGWGNEQFF TGTGCCAGCAGAGACGAACAGGGCTGGGGAAATGAGCAGTTCTTC
TRBJ2-5 TRBV7-3 NA TRBD1 CASSPGGQGETQYF TGTGCCAGCAGCCCAGGCGGACAGGGCGAGACCCAGTACTTC
TRBJ2-1 TRBV28 NA TRBD1 CAGGQGDNEQFF TGTGCCGGAGGACAGGGGGACAATGAGCAGTTCTTC
TRBJ2-3 TRBV5-1 NA TRBD2 CASSFRGVDTQYF TGCGCCAGCAGCTTCCGGGGGGTGGATACGCAGTATTTT
TRBJ2-7 TRBV19 NA TRBD1 CASSGTGKGSYEQYF TGTGCCAGTAGTGGGACAGGTAAAGGCTCCTACGAGCAGTACTTC
TRBJ1-5 TRBV10-1 NA NA CASSDSRNQPQHF TGCGCCAGCAGCGATTCGAGGAATCAGCCCCAGCATTTT
TRBJ2-7 TRBV18 NA NA CASSPPIQLMLAGGSYEQYF TGTGCCAGCTCACCACCCATCCAGCTCATGCTGGCCGGCGGCTCCTACGAGCAGTACTTC
TRBJ1-2 TRBV27 NA NA CASSTGALYGYTF TGTGCCAGCAGTACGGGGGCCCTCTATGGCTACACCTTC
TRBJ1-1 TRBV4-1 NA TRBD1 CASSRLDRGNTEAFF TGCGCCAGCAGCCGACTGGACAGGGGAAACACTGAAGCTTTCTTT
TRBJ2-3 TRBV27 NA NA CASSLAALSTDTQYF TGTGCCAGCAGTTTAGCGGCGCTCTCCACAGATACGCAGTATTTT
TRBJ2-7 TRBV5-4 NA TRBD1 CASSRTGPTYEQYF TGTGCCAGCAGCCGGACAGGGCCCACCTACGAGCAGTACTTC
TRBJ1-5 TRBV30 NA TRBD1 CAWTEDRLNQPQHF TGTGCCTGGACCGAGGACAGGCTCAATCAGCCCCAGCATTTT
TRBJ2-7 TRBV15 once NA CATSREAGYEQYF TGTGCCACCAGCAGAGAAGCAGGCTACGAGCAGTACTTC
TRBJ2-5 TRBV5-5 NA NA CASSVRDRQNGETQYF TGTGCCAGCAGCGTCCGGGACCGACAAAACGGGGAGACCCAGTACTTC
TRBJ2-2 TRBV5-6 NA NA CASSYDSRSTGELFF TGTGCCAGCAGCTATGACAGCCGGTCCACCGGGGAGCTGTTTTTT
TRBJ2-5 TRBV5-1 NA NA CASIRGGQSQETQYF TGCGCCAGCATTCGTGGTGGACAGTCCCAAGAGACCCAGTACTTC
TRBJ2-1 TRBV2 NA NA CASRRDSEFYNEQFF TGTGCCAGCAGGAGGGACTCAGAGTTCTACAATGAGCAGTTCTTC
TRBJ1-5 TRBV19 NA NA CASTPRGRFGQPQHF TGTGCCAGTACCCCCCGGGGACGGTTTGGTCAGCCCCAGCATTTT
TRBJ1-4 TRBV28 once TRBD1 CASSPQGTAEKLFF TGTGCCAGCAGTCCCCAAGGGACAGCCGAAAAACTGTTTTTT
TRBJ1-2 TRBV9 NA NA CASSVDGTIFNYGYTF TGTGCCAGCAGCGTAGACGGGACGATTTTTAACTATGGCTACACCTTC
TRBJ2-7 TRBV28 NA TRBD2 CASRNSGRAYEQYF TGTGCCAGCAGGAATAGCGGGAGGGCCTACGAGCAGTACTTC
TRBJ1-4 TRBV14 NA NA CASSLLGTSDEKLFF TGTGCCAGCAGCCTACTGGGGACATCGGATGAAAAACTGTTTTTT
TRBJ2-1 TRBV7-6 NA NA CASSLGNWGSYNEQFF TGTGCCAGCAGCTTAGGCAACTGGGGCTCCTACAATGAGCAGTTCTTC
TRBJ1-2 TRBV9 NA TRBD1 CASSVEDRGLGGYTF TGTGCCAGCAGCGTAGAGGACAGGGGGCTAGGTGGCTACACCTTC